This TCR beta chain was recovered during a study of cytomegalovirus exposure and HLA in healthy donors (dated by TCRdb to about 2017). For context, the study as a whole: An earlier analysis of a few hundred of the donors reported over 250 Gb of sequence data and 100 million to 120 million unique TCR beta sequences obtained from 150 million to 200 million T cells. Class I and class II HLA loci were covered by the typing at four-digit resolution. The study combined high-throughput TCR immunosequencing, statistical association of individual TCRs with disease status, and machine learning to predict cytomegalovirus infection status. The genetic ancestry cluster associated with self-reported Caucasian donors included over 80% of the roughly 400 genotyped donors. In an earlier analysis of a few hundred of the donors, high-throughput TCR beta sequencing was used to judge whether each TCR beta V gene segment behaved as functional or pseudogenic. Donor age, sex, ethnicity and CMV serostatus were compiled together with the repertoire data. Genome-wide SNP genotypes for about three fifths of the roughly 670 donors were used in a later genetic analysis, which treated that subset as a discovery cohort. The study aimed to test whether cataloging public T cell receptors could reveal signatures of past pathogen exposure. Rather than using new phenotypic data, the later analysis identified candidate immune exposures from TCR beta sequences and from how often those sequences occurred across donors. On average, 235,054 unique TCR beta nucleotide sequences were sequenced per donor among a few hundred genotyped donors of the cohort, with roughly 18% of those sequences being non-productive. Four to six DR-DQ haplotypes were handled as single units for association and clustering because linkage in the cohort was strong. Every discovery cohort repertoire had been produced on one sequencing platform. About 310 gigabases of sequencing data and approximately 85 million unique TCR sequences were included in an early release covering about 600 HLA-typed donors. Typing coverage differed by locus: A, B, C, DRB1 and DQB1 were typed in about 629-640 donors, DQA1 in 522, DPA1 in over 600, and DPB1 in 472. To study patterns of TCR occurrence, a later analysis re-analyzed previously published TCR beta repertoires from around 700 donors and added high-resolution HLA genotyping. A separate validation cohort of 90 to 150 different subjects was used in addition to the roughly 670-subject first cohort. Using immunosequencing, the study profiled T cell repertoires from approximately 700 subjects and related those repertoires to cytomegalovirus serostatus.

Library preparation employed the immunoSEQ multiplex PCR assay. For the multiplex PCR, a mixture combining 60 forward primers for TCR Vbeta segments and 13 reverse primers for TCR Jbeta segments was used. The CDR3 region of rearranged TCR beta genes was amplified from genomic DNA with a multiplex PCR assay. On the Illumina HiSeq System, the amplified TCR beta libraries were sequenced as 87-base-pair reads. Turning to the authors' computational methods: A later analysis tallied around 80 million unique TCR beta chains across the 666 repertoires, and around 9.9 million of those chains were shared by two or more donors. Raw reads were error-corrected and collapsed into unique sequences with a nearest-neighbor algorithm that merged closely related sequences to remove PCR and sequencing errors. To assign V, D and J gene segments, CDR3 sequences were aligned to IMGT reference sequences. For a sequence to be retained, at least a six-nucleotide match to both a V gene segment and a J gene segment was required. A rearrangement counted as productive if the CDR3 had no stop codons and remained in frame with V and J, and every other rearrangement counted as non-productive. Following IMGT convention, CDR3 was defined as the stretch from the second conserved V-encoded cysteine up to the conserved J-encoded phenylalanine. Sequences without an unambiguous match to a single V gene segment were excluded from the earlier analysis of a few hundred of the donors. An earlier analysis of 450 to 650 of the donors called V segments functional above 56.7% productive rearrangements and segregating when the between-donor standard deviation exceeded 5%. To diagnose cytomegalovirus status from the catalog of TCR beta chain sequences, a statistical classification framework was built. A later analysis assigned V and J genes by comparing TCR nucleotide sequences with IMGT/GENE-DB human TR gene sequences. Using the TCRdist pipeline, a later analysis assigned CDR3 sequences along with most-parsimonious VDJ recombination scenarios. A later analysis defined each TCR beta chain by its CDR3 amino acid sequence plus V-gene family, and excluded reads lacking a unique V-gene family. To address suspected cross-contamination and a sequencing artifact, a later analysis removed roughly 580 highly shared, low-generation-probability nucleotide sequences. A later analysis calculated a clonal expansion index for each public chain from normalized within-repertoire ranks of inferred template counts. A later analysis computed generation probabilities with a VDJ recombination model fitted to out-of-frame rearrangements, and checked the results against IGoR. In a later analysis, TCR-TCR, TCR-HLA and TCR-CMV co-occurrence was scored with hypergeometric tests, and a repertoire-size bias correction was applied to TCR pairs. False discovery rates were estimated in a later analysis by permuting HLA or CMV assignments 20 times. A later analysis grouped co-occurring TCRs with DBSCAN, adding TCRdist sequence similarity when clustering within HLA-allele-positive subsets. Repertoires with fewer than 30,000 or more than 120,000 public chains, plus five repertoires with anomalous nucleotide sharing, were excluded from co-occurrence clustering. The clones in this table, taken by TCRdb from immuneACCESS, are in-frame only. Not every clone is retained; where verified, under half of the shortfall comes from an unresolved V gene, and the cause of the rest is unknown. V, J and clone size reflect that table, while D and trimming were determined from the DNA. The sample table shows under 100,000 clones, and about 77% are seen once. Clones ranked in the top ten supply 2.5% to 4% of the sample.

Points the paper makes about the study in general: Cytomegalovirus status was reported to be diagnosed by the classifier with high specificity and sensitivity in both the original and validation cohorts. A later analysis found that TCR association rates varied across HLA loci, with DRB1 alleles showing the most associated TCRs and HLA-C alleles the fewest. Some IMGT-functional V segments, including TRBV6-2 and TRBV6-3, could not be told apart with the 87-base-pair reads, so those segments were excluded. Across donors, most TCR sequences were observed very rarely, whereas some public TCRs were present in many individuals. In vitro tests confirmed that three of the cytomegalovirus-associated TCR beta chains recognize cytomegalovirus antigens. In a later analysis, HLA-associated TCR beta chains showed more clonal expansion and lower generation probabilities than non-associated chains that were equally common. In a later analysis, most CMV-associated TCR beta chains were found to appear HLA-restricted, with HLA associations seemingly driven largely by CMV exposure. In a later analysis, some 17,000 TCR beta sequences were associated with specific HLA alleles at a false discovery rate of 0.05. A further reported finding was that TCR beta sequences accurately predicted the HLA-A and HLA-B alleles for most subjects in the first cohort. In this cohort, only TCR beta chains were sequenced, and detectable features were limited by the absence of alpha or paired-chain data. A total of fewer than 200 TCR beta chains were listed by the study as associated with cytomegalovirus. An association between a missense DCLRE1C variant and V-gene and J-gene trimming of TCR beta chains was found in a later genetic analysis and replicated in an independent cohort. Several of the top co-occurrence clusters appeared to be linked to parvovirus B19, influenza, CMV and Epstein-Barr virus, according to a later analysis. Approximately 18 rarely observed V segments, including chromosome 9 orphons, were excluded from the earlier analysis of several hundred of the donors because counts were too low. In an earlier analysis of over 550 of the donors, most TCR beta V segments were observed in productive rearrangements about 90% or about 30% of the time, broadly matching IMGT annotations. Strong co-occurrence of HLA alleles, especially DR and DQ, made assigning TCR associations to individual alleles difficult. Roughly uniform sequencing depth across donors was assumed in presence/absence analyses, although this assumption may not hold. For the cohort, immune exposure information was limited to CMV serostatus. A cluster of highly shared sequence variants was judged likely to be a technical artifact of the sequencing pipeline. Linkage disequilibrium might explain the correlated functional status among segregating V segments, but an unknown experimental factor could not be excluded. Because HLA typing was missing for some donors at each locus, association tests included only the typed subset. The authors suggested that the approach could potentially be generalized to other disease states and immunological phenotypes. According to a later genetic analysis, donors in an Asian-associated ancestry cluster had fewer N-insertions in productive TCRs than the roughly 700-donor mean.

The cohort consisted of 600 to 750 healthy bone marrow donors. Cohort members were all nominally healthy when sampled, although unrecorded immune exposures were likely present. The donor was CMV seronegative and belonged to the group of 350 to 400 seronegative cohort members. A peripheral blood sample was provided by each donor, and peripheral blood mononuclear cells were used for TCR beta sequencing. Genomic DNA was extracted from the blood cell samples with the Qiagen DNeasy Blood Extraction Kit. As concerns this clone: The antigen this receptor binds is unknown. No much larger clonotype is one base removed from it; base qualities were not supplied.

The CDR1 and CDR2 encoded by the germline V gene (reference sequence) are LNHDA and SQIVND. Cut back by 7 bases and 7 bases, the V and J ends lie 17 bases apart. Including cysteine and phenylalanine, the CDR3 has 15 amino acids. The DNA shown is the 45-base CDR3, in frame from base 1. The sequenced sample was PBMCs. This sequence originates from a man between 50 and 59 years old in good health and CMV-seronegative. The sequence links TRBV19 to TRBJ1-6, and perhaps TRBD1 as D gene, on 5 matching bases. The DNA sequence follows: TGTGCCAGTACACGGGCCACAGGCGGCAATTCACCCCTCCACTTT. This translates into CASTRATGGNSPLHF. Reference TRBV19 and TRBJ1-6 proteins supply the regions before and after the CDR3; the full variable domain is: DGGITQSPKYLFRKEGQNVTLSCEQNLNHDAMYWYRQDPGQGLRLIYYSQIVNDFQKGDIAEGYSVSREKKESFPLTVTSAQKNPTAFYLCASTRATGGNSPLHFGNGTRLTVT.